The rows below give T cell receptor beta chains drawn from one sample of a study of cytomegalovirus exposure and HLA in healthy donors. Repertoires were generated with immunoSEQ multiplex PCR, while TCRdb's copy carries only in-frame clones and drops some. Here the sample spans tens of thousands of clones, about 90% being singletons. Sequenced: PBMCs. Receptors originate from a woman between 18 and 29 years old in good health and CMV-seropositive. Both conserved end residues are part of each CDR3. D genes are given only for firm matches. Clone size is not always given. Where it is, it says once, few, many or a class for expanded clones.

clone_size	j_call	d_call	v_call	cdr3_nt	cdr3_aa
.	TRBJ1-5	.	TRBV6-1	TGTGCCAGCGGTGAACAGGGAAGTTTGGGTCAGCCCCAGCATTTT	CASGEQGSLGQPQHF
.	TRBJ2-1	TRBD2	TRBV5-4	TGTGCCAGCAGCCCCGTGCCACTAGCGGGGGGGCCGGAGCAGTTCTTC	CASSPVPLAGGPEQFF
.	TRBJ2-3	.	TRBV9	TGTGCCAGCAGCGTAAGGGTAGCGATGGATACGCAGTATTTT	CASSVRVAMDTQYF
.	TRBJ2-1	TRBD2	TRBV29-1	TGCAGCGCTGATGTGGGACTAGTCGGCAATGAGCAGTTCTTC	CSADVGLVGNEQFF
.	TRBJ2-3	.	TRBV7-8	TGTGCCAGCAGCGAACAGGCCGCCTGGCAGTATTTT	CASSEQAAWQYF
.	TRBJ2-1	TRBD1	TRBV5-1	TGCGCCAGCAGCTGGGGAGCGGACAGGGCCTACAATGAGCAGTTCTTC	CASSWGADRAYNEQFF
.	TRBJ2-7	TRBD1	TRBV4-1	TGCGCCAGCAGCCTAGGACAGGGGACCTACGAGCAGTACTTC	CASSLGQGTYEQYF
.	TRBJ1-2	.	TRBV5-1	TGCGCCAGCAGCTTCGGAACTACTAACTATGGCTACACCTTC	CASSFGTTNYGYTF
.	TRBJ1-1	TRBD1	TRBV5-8	TGTGCCAGCAGCCCCACTAGCGGGCAGGGGGACACTGAAGCTTTCTTT	CASSPTSGQGDTEAFF
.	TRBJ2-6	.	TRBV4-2	TGTGCCAGCAGCCAAGATACTAGTGGGGCCAACGTCCTGACTTTC	CASSQDTSGANVLTF
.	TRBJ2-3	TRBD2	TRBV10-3	TGTGCCATCAACGGACTAGCGGGGGGGCCGAACACAGATACGCAGTATTTT	CAINGLAGGPNTDTQYF
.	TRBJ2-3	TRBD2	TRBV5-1	TGCGCCAGCAGCTTGACTAGCGGGGGTGCAGATACGCAGTATTTT	CASSLTSGGADTQYF
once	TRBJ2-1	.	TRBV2	TGTGCCAGCAGTGAATGGTTAGCAGACTACAATGAGCAGTTCTTC	CASSEWLADYNEQFF
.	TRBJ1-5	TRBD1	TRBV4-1	TGCGCCAGCAGCCAAGAGCAGACAGGGCTCCAGCCCCAGCATTTT	CASSQEQTGLQPQHF
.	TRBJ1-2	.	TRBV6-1	TGTGCCAGCAGTGGAACAGGCCTCCCAGGGTATGGCTACACCTTC	CASSGTGLPGYGYTF
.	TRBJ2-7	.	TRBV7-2	TGTGCCAGCAGCTTAATTCCCACGGGGACCTACGAGCAGTACTTC	CASSLIPTGTYEQYF
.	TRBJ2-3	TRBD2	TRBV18	TGTGCCAGCTCACCCGGGGCTAGCGGGGGTCCCGAAGACCCAGATACGCAGTATTTT	CASSPGASGGPEDPDTQYF
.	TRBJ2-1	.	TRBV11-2	TGTGCCAGCAGCTTAGATCGGTTGGGCTTTGCACAGTCCTACAATGAGCAGTTCTTC	CASSLDRLGFAQSYNEQFF
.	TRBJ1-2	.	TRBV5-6	TGTGCCAGCAGCTTTCGTCACTCTAACTATGGCTACACCTTC	CASSFRHSNYGYTF
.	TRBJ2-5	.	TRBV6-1	TGTGCCAGCATCGCTGGGGGGGCGGGGGAGACCCAGTACTTC	CASIAGGAGETQYF
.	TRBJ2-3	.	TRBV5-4	TGTGCCAGCAGCTTGGATACAAGCACAGATACGCAGTATTTT	CASSLDTSTDTQYF
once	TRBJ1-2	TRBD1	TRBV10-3	TGTGCCATCAGTGAAGGGACAGGGGGCTATGGCTACACCTTC	CAISEGTGGYGYTF
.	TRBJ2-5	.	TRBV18	TGTGCCAGCTCACTAAAAGCAGGGTTTTCGGAGACCCAGTACTTC	CASSLKAGFSETQYF
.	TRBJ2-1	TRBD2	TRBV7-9	TGTGCCAGCAGCCCCGAGCAGCGGGAGTGGCCTTACAATGAGCAGTTCTTC	CASSPEQREWPYNEQFF
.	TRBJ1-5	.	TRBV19	TGTGCCAGTAGTATTCGGGGGGAGAGTCAGCCCCAGCATTTT	CASSIRGESQPQHF
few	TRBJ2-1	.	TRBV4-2	TGTGCCAGCAGCCAAGAAAGGAGGAATGAGCAGTTCTTC	CASSQERRNEQFF
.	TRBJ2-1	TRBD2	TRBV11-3	TGTGCCAGCAGCGTCAGCGGGGCCGACAATGAGCAGTTCTTC	CASSVSGADNEQFF
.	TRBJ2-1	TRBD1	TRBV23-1	TGCGCCAGCAGCCACCCGGGACAGGGGGCTAGTTTACCCTACAATGAGCAGTTCTTC	CASSHPGQGASLPYNEQFF
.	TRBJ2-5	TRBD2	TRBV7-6	TGTGCCAGCAGCTTCGCAGGACTAGAACAAGAGACCCAGTACTTC	CASSFAGLEQETQYF
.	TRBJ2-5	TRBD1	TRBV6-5	TGTGCCAGCAGATTCGGACAGGGGGCCTCGGGGGCCCAGTACTTC	CASRFGQGASGAQYF
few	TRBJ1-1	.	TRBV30	TGTGCCTGGAGTGTAAGGGGGATGAACACTGAAGCTTTCTTT	CAWSVRGMNTEAFF
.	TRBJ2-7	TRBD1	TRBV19	TGTGCCAGTAGTAGCCGGGACAGTGGCGAGCAGTACTTC	CASSSRDSGEQYF
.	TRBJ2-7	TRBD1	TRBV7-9	TGTGCCAGCAGCTTAGCCGAGGGACAGGGAACCTACGAGCAGTACTTC	CASSLAEGQGTYEQYF
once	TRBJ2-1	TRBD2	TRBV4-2	TGTGCCAGCAGCCCCCCGGGACTAGCGGGGCCCGAGCAGTTCTTC	CASSPPGLAGPEQFF
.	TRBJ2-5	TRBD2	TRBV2	TGTGCCAGCGAAGGACTAGCGGGTACGAGAGAGACCCAGTACTTC	CASEGLAGTRETQYF
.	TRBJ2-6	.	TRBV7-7	TGTGCTAGCCGGGACTCTGGGGCCAACGTCCTGACTTTC	CASRDSGANVLTF
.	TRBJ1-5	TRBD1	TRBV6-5	TGTGCCAGCAGTTACACGGGACAGGACTCTGCTCAGCCCCAGCATTTT	CASSYTGQDSAQPQHF
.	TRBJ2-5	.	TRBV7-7	TGTGCTAGCAGCTTAACTGCGGCTGGGGACTTCGAGGAGACCCAGTACTTC	CASSLTAAGDFEETQYF
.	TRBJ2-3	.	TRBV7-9	TGTGCCAGCAGCTTAGAGCAAGGGGGAGATACGCAGTATTTT	CASSLEQGGDTQYF
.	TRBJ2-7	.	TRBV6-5	TGTGCCAGCAGTTACTCGATACCAGATATCTCCTACGAGCAGTACTTC	CASSYSIPDISYEQYF
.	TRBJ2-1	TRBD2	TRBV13	TGTGCCAGCAGCTTAATACCCTCATCCTCATTGCCGGGGGGGGACAATGAGCAGTTCTTC	CASSLIPSSSLPGGDNEQFF
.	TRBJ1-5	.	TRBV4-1	TGCGCCAGCAGCCAAGGGCGGCAAAACAATCAGCCCCAGCATTTT	CASSQGRQNNQPQHF
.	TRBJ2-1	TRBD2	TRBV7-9	TGTGCCAGCAGCCTTACCGGGGGGGCCGGTGATGAGCAGTTCTTC	CASSLTGGAGDEQFF
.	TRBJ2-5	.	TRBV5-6	TGTGCCAGCTGGAGAAGCGGGCAAGAGACCCAGTACTTC	CASWRSGQETQYF
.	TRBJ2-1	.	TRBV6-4	TGTGCCAGCAGTGACTCCGCGGGGTCTGGCAATGAGCAGTTCTTC	CASSDSAGSGNEQFF
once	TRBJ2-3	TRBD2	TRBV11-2	TGTGCCAGCGGCGCGGGGGGAACCCACGGAACGCAGTATTTT	CASGAGGTHGTQYF
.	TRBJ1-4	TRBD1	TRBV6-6	TGTGCCAGCAGTTTCAGGGGGAGTCTCAGTGAAAAACTGTTTTTT	CASSFRGSLSEKLFF
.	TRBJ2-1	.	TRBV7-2	TGTGCCAGCAGCCAACGTAGCTCCTACAATGAGCAGTTCTTC	CASSQRSSYNEQFF
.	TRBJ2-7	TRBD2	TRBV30	TGTGCCTGGAGTGGGTCTAGCGGGAGGGTCTACGAGCAGTACTTC	CAWSGSSGRVYEQYF
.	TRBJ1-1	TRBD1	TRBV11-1	TGTGCCAGCAGCTTAGAGACAGGGGCCGTAGGAGGTTTCTTT	CASSLETGAVGGFF
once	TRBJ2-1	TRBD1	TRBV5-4	TGTGCCACTGGACAGGGGGCAACGGCGTCAAATGAGCAGTTCTTC	CATGQGATASNEQFF
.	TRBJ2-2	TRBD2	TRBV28	TGTGCCAGCAGTCCAGGATTAGCGGGATTAAATCGCGCGAACACCGGGGAGCTGTTTTTT	CASSPGLAGLNRANTGELFF
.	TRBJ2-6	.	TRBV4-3	TGCGCCAGCAGCCAAGAGCAAACACCTGGGGCCAACGTCCTGACTTTC	CASSQEQTPGANVLTF
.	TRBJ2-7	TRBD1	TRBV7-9	TGTGCCAGCAGCATGACAGGGAGTAGGAACGAGCAGTACTTC	CASSMTGSRNEQYF
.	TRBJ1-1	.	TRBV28	TGTGCCAGCAGTTCCTTACTTACCTCAACTGAAGCTTTCTTT	CASSSLLTSTEAFF
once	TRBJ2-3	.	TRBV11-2	TGTGCCAGCAGCCTAGGACTCACAGATACGCAGTATTTT	CASSLGLTDTQYF
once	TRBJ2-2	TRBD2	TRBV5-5	TGTGCCAGCAGCCACCTAGCGGTGAACACCGGGGAGCTGTTTTTT	CASSHLAVNTGELFF
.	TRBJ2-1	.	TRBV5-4	TGTGCCAGCAGCGACGCCAGGAACTCAGGATTCAATGAGCAGTTCTTC	CASSDARNSGFNEQFF
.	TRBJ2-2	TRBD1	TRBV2	TGTGCCAGCAGGACAGGGTCCGGGGAGCTGTTTTTT	CASRTGSGELFF
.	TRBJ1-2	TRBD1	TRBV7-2	TGTGCCAGCAGCTCGCGGGGACAGGGGGTTTCGAATGGCTACACCTTC	CASSSRGQGVSNGYTF